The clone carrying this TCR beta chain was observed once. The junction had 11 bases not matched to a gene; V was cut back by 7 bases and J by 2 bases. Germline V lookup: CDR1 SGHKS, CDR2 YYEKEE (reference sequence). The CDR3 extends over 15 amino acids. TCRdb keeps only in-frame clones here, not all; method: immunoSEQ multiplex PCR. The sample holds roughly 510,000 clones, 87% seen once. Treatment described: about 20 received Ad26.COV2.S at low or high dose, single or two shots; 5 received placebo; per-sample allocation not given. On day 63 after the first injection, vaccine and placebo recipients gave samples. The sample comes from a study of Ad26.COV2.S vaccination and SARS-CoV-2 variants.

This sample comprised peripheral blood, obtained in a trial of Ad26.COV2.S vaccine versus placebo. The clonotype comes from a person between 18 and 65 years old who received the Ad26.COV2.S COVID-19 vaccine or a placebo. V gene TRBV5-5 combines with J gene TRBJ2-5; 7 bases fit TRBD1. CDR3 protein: CASCIGQALQETQYF. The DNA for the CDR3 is TGTGCCAGCTGCATCGGACAGGCCCTACAAGAGACCCAGTACTTC.